This TCR beta chain comes out of a study of vaccination and CD4 T cells after COVID-19. The Oncomine TCR Beta short-read assay was what sequenced the DNA obtained from cultured CD4+ T cells. The source of extracted genomic DNA was cultured CD4+ T cells. TCRdb processed the PCR reads anew with MiXCR; each CDR3 protein has one entry. Of 10,000 or so distinct CDR3 sequences listed, around three fifths were seen once; the top ten hold under 30%. Worth noting for this clonotype: What it binds is not known.

Indicated treatment: roughly 10-day PBMC culture with coronavirus spike peptide pools or control peptides (ViraFEST assay). ViraFEST grew antigen-specific T cells using peptide pools, then sequenced TCRs. Sequenced input: CD4+ T cells from blood, cultured in vitro. The sequence was obtained from a human donor who had recovered from COVID-19.

CDR3 bases: TGTGCCAGCAGTTACGGGTTGACAGAATATGGCTACACCTTC. This gives the protein CASSYGLTEYGYTF. The chain combines TRBV6-2 or TRBV6-3 with TRBJ1-2, with a tentative D call TRBD1 (5 bases). The germline CDR1 and CDR2 sequences are MNHEY and SVGEGT. This CDR3 is built from 14 residues. Trimming took off 2 bases at V and 5 bases at J, with 12 bases between the two ends.